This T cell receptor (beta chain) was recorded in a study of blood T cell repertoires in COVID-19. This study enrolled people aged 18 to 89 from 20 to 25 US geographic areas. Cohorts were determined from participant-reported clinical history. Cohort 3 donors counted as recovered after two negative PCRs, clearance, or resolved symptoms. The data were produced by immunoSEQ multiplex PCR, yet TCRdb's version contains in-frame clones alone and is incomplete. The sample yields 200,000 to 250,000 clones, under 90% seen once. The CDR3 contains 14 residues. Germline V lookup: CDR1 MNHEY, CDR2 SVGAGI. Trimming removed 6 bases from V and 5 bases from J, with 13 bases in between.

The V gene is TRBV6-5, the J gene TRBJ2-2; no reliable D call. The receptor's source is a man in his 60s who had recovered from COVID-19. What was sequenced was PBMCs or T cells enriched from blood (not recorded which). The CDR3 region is CASSPRATTGELFF. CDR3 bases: TGTGCCAGCAGCCCCCGAGCGACGACCGGGGAGCTGTTTTTT.